These 30 T cell receptor beta chains were all obtained from the same sample, sequenced in a study of T cell responses to AZD1222 COVID-19 vaccine. Repertoires were generated with immunoSEQ multiplex PCR, while TCRdb's copy carries only in-frame clones and drops some. Altogether tens of thousands of clones are present, about nine tenths being singletons, with the ten largest covering roughly a tenth. Here the sequenced sample was peripheral blood, taken on day 0 of AZD1222 vaccination. The receptor set was obtained from an adult in good health.

This chain joins TRBV5-1 and TRBJ1-1; TRBD1 agrees at 10 bases. Germline V CDR1 and CDR2: SGHRS, YFSETQ. V was clipped by 3 bases and J by 4 bases; unmatched bases: 12. There are 17 residues in the CDR3. The DNA of the CDR3 is TGCGCCAGCAGCTCCCTAGGGGACAGGGGTGGTCGCACTGAAGCTTTCTTT. Translated: CASSSLGDRGGRTEAFF.

The chain combines TRBV6-2 or TRBV6-3 with TRBJ1-5, with D unclear. This CDR3 has 14 amino acids. With 5 bases removed from V and 2 bases from J, the gap between germline ends came to 10 bases. Germline V lookup: CDR1 MNHEY, CDR2 SVGEGT. This CDR3 is CASSDQQGNQPQHF. The CDR3 DNA reads TGTGCCAGCAGTGACCAGCAGGGCAATCAGCCCCAGCATTTT.

V and J are TRBV2 and TRBJ1-2, with D possibly matching TRBD1 (6 bases). Per the germline V gene, CDR1 is SNHLY and CDR2 is FYNNEI. The CDR3 has 13 amino acids. V dropped 4 bases and J dropped 5 bases, with 11 bases sitting between them. This chain's CDR3 is CASSVLQGYGYTF. CDR3 in DNA: TGTGCCAGCAGTGTCCTACAGGGATATGGCTACACCTTC.

Here the CDR3 DNA reads TGTGCCAGCAGCCAAGCACGGCGTAATGAAAAACTGTTTTTT. Encoded protein: CASSQARRNEKLFF. V and J are TRBV3-1 (or the pseudogene TRBV3-2) and TRBJ1-4; D unclear. The CDR3 contains 14 residues. Germline V CDR1 and CDR2: LGHDT, YNNKEL (reference sequence). V shed 1 base and J shed 4 bases, with 7 bases lying between them.

The chain employs TRBV5-8 and TRBJ1-2; D not certain. The CDR3 runs 13 residues. The ends were cut back, 1 base at V and 3 bases at J, with 7 bases in the middle. CDR1 is SGHTS and CDR2 is YDEGEE in the germline V gene. The CDR3 loop is CASSLRPDYGYTF. CDR3 DNA sequence: TGTGCCAGCAGCTTGAGACCAGACTATGGCTACACCTTC.

CDR3 residues: CASSFVGATNEKLFF. In DNA form, the CDR3 reads TGTGCCAGCAGTTTCGTGGGGGCGACTAATGAAAAACTGTTTTTT. The chain recombines TRBV27 with TRBJ1-4, with D tentatively TRBD1 (6 bases). The CDR3 extends over 15 amino acids. Looked up from germline, CDR1 is MNHEY and CDR2 is SMNVEV (reference sequence). V lost 3 bases and J 2 bases, leaving 10 bases between the germline ends.

This chain links TRBV19 with TRBJ1-2; D not resolved. Germline V gene sequence: CDR1 LNHDA, CDR2 SQIVND (reference sequence). Trimming left V 5 bases short and J 1 base short, with 8 bases between. The CDR3 is 13 amino acids. The CDR3 spells CASSLTVNYGYTF. CDR3 nucleotide sequence: TGTGCCAGTAGTTTGACCGTTAACTATGGCTACACCTTC. Combining the CDR3 with reference TRBV19 and TRBJ1-2 gives the whole variable domain DGGITQSPKYLFRKEGQNVTLSCEQNLNHDAMYWYRQDPGQGLRLIYYSQIVNDFQKGDIAEGYSVSREKKESFPLTVTSAQKNPTAFYLCASSLTVNYGYTFGSGTRLTVV.

This clone was observed a few times. CDR3 region: CASSPGLAGGVETQYF. The CDR3 nucleotides read TGTGCCAGCTCACCTGGACTAGCGGGGGGTGTGGAGACCCAGTACTTC. The chain carries TRBV18 and TRBJ2-5, with TRBD2 identical over 14 bases. V dropped 3 bases and J dropped 5; count of bases not matched to a gene: 5. Per germline, CDR1 KGHSH and CDR2 LQKENI. The CDR3 has 16 residues.

CDR3 residues: CASSFRTGRNTEAFF. As DNA, the CDR3 is TGTGCCAGCAGCTTTAGAACAGGGAGGAACACTGAAGCTTTCTTT. The chain joins TRBV7-9 to TRBJ1-1; tentative D call: TRBD1 (6 bases). Germline V gene sequence: CDR1 SEHNR, CDR2 FQNEAQ (reference sequence). V was pared by 3 bases and J by 1 base, with 12 bases between. This CDR3 is built from 15 residues.

The genes are TRBV7-2 and TRBJ2-1, with unresolved D. The CDR3 sequence is 13 residues long. The germline V and J ends were trimmed by 0 bases and 5 bases, with 5 bases remaining between them. CDR1 SGHTA and CDR2 FQGNSA come from the germline V gene. In nucleotides, the CDR3 is TGTGCCAGCAGCTTAGCAATCCACAATGAGCAGTTCTTC. It translates to CASSLAIHNEQFF. Looking up the rest from reference TRBV7-2 and TRBJ2-1 gives the full variable domain: GAGVSQSPSNKVTEKGKDVELRCDPISGHTALYWYRQSLGQGLEFLIYFQGNSAPDKSGLPSDRFSAERTGGSVSTLTIQRTQQEDSAVYLCASSLAIHNEQFFGPGTRLTVL.

V is TRBV13 and J is TRBJ2-5, with 8 bases identical to TRBD2. The CDR3 totals 16 residues. Germline loops: CDR1 PRHDT, CDR2 FYEKMQ (reference sequence). V gave up 2 bases and J gave up 5 bases; unmatched junction bases: 10. CDR3 nucleotides: TGTGCCAGCAGCTTATTTTCTACGGGGGGGCGGGAGACCCAGTACTTC. Its translation: CASSLFSTGGRETQYF.

The chain couples TRBV29-1 to TRBJ2-3; 8 positions match TRBD1. V trimming: 6 bases; J trimming: 5 bases; junction bases outside the gene matches: 10. CDR1 is SQVTM and CDR2 is ANQGSEA in the germline V gene. This CDR3 contains 14 residues. The CDR3 DNA is TGCAGCGTCTATGACAGGGGCGCAGGAGATACGCAGTATTTT. Amino acids: CSVYDRGAGDTQYF.

This chain connects TRBV15 to TRBJ1-5; D is uncertain. The V end lost 0 bases, the J end lost 3 bases, and 12 bases lay between the germline ends. The CDR3 is made up of 16 amino acids. Germline lookup yields CDR1 LNHNV and CDR2 YYDKDF (reference sequence). CDR3 protein: CATSRDGGRPNQPQHF. In DNA, the CDR3 is TGTGCCACCAGCAGAGATGGCGGCAGACCCAATCAGCCCCAGCATTTT.

This chain connects TRBV18 to TRBJ1-1; no definite D call. Germline CDR1 reads KGHSH; CDR2 reads LQKENI. V lost 4 bases, J lost 2 bases, and 5 bases lay in between. The CDR3 is 12 amino acids. The CDR3 reads CASSQGNTEAFF. In DNA, the CDR3 is TGTGCCAGCTCACAGGGAAACACTGAAGCTTTCTTT.

V usage is TRBV3-1 (or the pseudogene TRBV3-2) and J usage is TRBJ1-1, with 8 nucleotides matching TRBD1. Germline values: CDR1 LGHDT, CDR2 YNNKEL (reference sequence). The CDR3 is made up of 15 amino acids. V shed 4 bases, J shed 0 bases, and the junction held 4 bases outside the gene matches. CDR3 coding DNA: TGTGCCAGCAGCCCCCCGGGACAGGTGAACACTGAAGCTTTCTTT. Its translation is CASSPPGQVNTEAFF.

For the CDR3, the DNA is TGTGCCAGCAGCTTTATGAGGGGAAACACTGAAGCTTTCTTT. It is translated as CASSFMRGNTEAFF. The rearrangement links TRBV5-6 to TRBJ1-1, with D maybe TRBD1 (5 bases). Germline V gene sequence: CDR1 SGHDT, CDR2 YYEEEE. The CDR3 is 14 residues long. V was clipped by 2 bases and J by 2 bases, with 10 bases between them. The full variable domain, rest sourced from reference TRBV5-6 and TRBJ1-1, is DAGVTQSPTHLIKTRGQQVTLRCSPKSGHDTVSWYQQALGQGPQFIFQYYEEEERQRGNFPDRFSGHQFPNYSSELNVNALLLGDSALYLCASSFMRGNTEAFFGQGTRLTVV.

This chain uses TRBV14 with TRBJ1-1; 7 bases match TRBD1. Germline CDR1 and CDR2: SGHDN and FVKESK. This CDR3 has 14 amino acids. Losses at the gene ends were 4 bases for V and 2 bases for J; bases not matched to a gene: 4. CDR3 in DNA: TGTGCCAGCAGCCTGCGGACAGGAAACACTGAAGCTTTCTTT. Amino acids: CASSLRTGNTEAFF.

The chain has TRBV19 and TRBJ2-7; TRBD2 matches at 7 bases. The CDR3 runs 13 residues. With V trimmed by 6 bases and J by 3 bases, 5 bases remained unmatched. The germline CDR1 and CDR2 sequences are LNHDA and SQIVND (reference sequence). The CDR3 nucleotides are TGTGCCAGTAGCCCCGGGGGGTTCTACGAGCAGTACTTC. Protein sequence: CASSPGGFYEQYF. Full variable domain (rest looked up from reference TRBV19 and TRBJ2-7): DGGITQSPKYLFRKEGQNVTLSCEQNLNHDAMYWYRQDPGQGLRLIYYSQIVNDFQKGDIAEGYSVSREKKESFPLTVTSAQKNPTAFYLCASSPGGFYEQYFGPGTRLTVT.

The rearrangement uses TRBV7-9 and TRBJ1-2, with 9 positions matching TRBD1. Germline V lookup: CDR1 SEHNR, CDR2 FQNEAQ (reference sequence). Germline trimming cut 2 bases from V and 5 bases from J; bases unmatched to any gene: 6. This CDR3 has 15 residues. The CDR3, as DNA: TGTGCCAGCAGCTTAAGGACAGGGGAGGGTTATGGCTACACCTTC. Translation gives CASSLRTGEGYGYTF.

This chain connects TRBV5-1 to TRBJ2-5; D might be TRBD2 (5 bases). Per the germline V gene, CDR1 is SGHRS and CDR2 is YFSETQ. The CDR3 length is 15 residues. V was clipped by 4 bases and J by 2 bases, with 15 bases between them. CDR3 residues: CASSPRLAEQETQYF. As DNA, the CDR3 is TGCGCCAGCAGCCCCAGGCTAGCAGAACAAGAGACCCAGTACTTC.

The chain is built from TRBV3-1 (or the pseudogene TRBV3-2) and TRBJ2-7, with 9 bases matching TRBD2. The CDR3 contains 16 residues. The J segment lost 2 bases and the V segment lost 0 bases, leaving 5 bases of the junction unmatched. Germline V gene data show CDR1 as LGHDT and CDR2 as YNNKEL (reference sequence). CDR3 nucleotides: TGTGCCAGCAGCCAAGACCCAGCGGGAGGCACCTACGAGCAGTACTTC. This encodes CASSQDPAGGTYEQYF.

The CDR3 DNA follows: TGTGCCAGCAGCTTGGTGGGCGAGGGATCCTACGAGCAGTACTTC. Translated, it gives CASSLVGEGSYEQYF. This chain uses TRBV5-8 with TRBJ2-7; tentatively, D is TRBD2 (5 bases). This CDR3 has 15 amino acids. Germline loops: CDR1 SGHTS, CDR2 YDEGEE. V gave up 0 bases and J gave up 1 base, with 11 bases separating them.

The count of this clone is one. The gene calls are TRBV3-1 (or the pseudogene TRBV3-2) and TRBJ1-5, with 9 bases matching TRBD1. Trimming at V came to 2 bases and at J to 4 bases, leaving 3 bases not matched to a gene. The CDR3 sequence is 15 residues long. Germline CDR1 and CDR2: LGHDT and YNNKEL (reference sequence). The chain's CDR3 is CASSQTGGLNQPQHF. The CDR3 nucleotides are TGTGCCAGCAGCCAAACAGGGGGCTTGAATCAGCCCCAGCATTTT.

V gene TRBV7-9 combines with J gene TRBJ2-3, with D possibly being TRBD1 or TRBD2 (5 bases each). V was pared by 6 bases and J by 3 bases, with 19 bases between. This CDR3 has 16 residues. The germline gives CDR1 SEHNR, CDR2 FQNEAQ (reference sequence). CDR3 sequence: CASSSPRDRVTDTQYF. CDR3 bases: TGTGCCAGCAGTTCCCCCCGGGACCGTGTAACAGATACGCAGTATTTT.

J is TRBJ2-1 and V is TRBV6-2 or TRBV6-3, with 12 positions matching TRBD2. The germline V gene has CDR1 MNHEY and CDR2 SVGEGT. This CDR3 spans 18 amino acids. V lost 0 bases and J lost 4; bases outside the gene matches: 7. In nucleotides, the CDR3 is TGTGCCAGCAGTTACTCGGGGGACGGACTAGCGGGGTACAATGAGCAGTTCTTC. It yields the protein CASSYSGDGLAGYNEQFF.

CDR3: CASSLFGEKLFF. CDR3 nucleotide sequence: TGTGCCAGCAGCTTATTTGGTGAAAAACTGTTTTTT. The chain combines TRBV7-2 with TRBJ1-4; D not certain. V lost 2 bases, J lost 7 bases, and 5 bases lay in between. CDR3 length equals 12 residues. Germline loops: CDR1 SGHTA, CDR2 FQGNSA.

The chain combines TRBV28 with TRBJ2-3; tentative D call: TRBD2 (7 bases). Per the germline V gene, CDR1 is MDHEN and CDR2 is SYDVKM. V dropped 6 bases and J dropped 9 bases, with 16 bases sitting between them. CDR3 length equals 13 residues. CDR3 coding DNA: TGTGCCAGCAGCGTAGGGGGGGAGAAAACGCAGTATTTT. This sequence encodes CASSVGGEKTQYF.

This clone was observed a handful of times. The V gene is TRBV18, the J gene TRBJ1-4, with TRBD1 as a possible D gene (5 bases). Germline loops: CDR1 KGHSH, CDR2 LQKENI. This CDR3 spans 17 amino acids. The V end lost 3 bases, the J end lost 4 bases, and 18 bases lay between the germline ends. DNA of the CDR3: TGTGCCAGCTCACCCCTCGACGCCGGGGCGCTTAATGAAAAACTGTTTTTT. The encoded protein is CASSPLDAGALNEKLFF.

The chain combines TRBV30 with TRBJ2-1, with 12 bases that match TRBD2. CDR3 length: 14 amino acids. Germline CDR1 is GTSNPN and CDR2 is SVGIG (reference sequence). The junction had 2 bases not matched to a gene; V was cut back by 0 bases and J by 8 bases. CDR3 DNA sequence: TGTGCCTGGAGTGTGGGACTAGCGGGTTATGAGCAGTTCTTC. Protein product: CAWSVGLAGYEQFF.

The chain couples TRBV12-3 or TRBV12-4 to TRBJ1-2; D unresolved. CDR3 length: 13 residues. Trimming shortened V by 6 bases and J by 8 bases, and 16 bases separated the two germline ends. CDR3: CASRTTLSRGYTF. The CDR3 coding sequence is TGTGCCAGCAGGACGACCCTAAGCCGGGGCTACACCTTC.